This T cell receptor beta chain was found in a study of human T cells and chemical hapten exposure. About the study: Each patient's scalp received weekly diphenylcyclopropenone throughout the approximately 25-week study. The study patch tested 0.01% DPC on the upper back and read results at 6 days.

Germline V gives CDR1 MNHEY, CDR2 SMNVEV (reference sequence). Trimming left V 3 bases short and J 5 bases short, with 4 bases between. This CDR3 has 12 residues. This clonotype was seen more than once but under ten times. Its antigen remains unidentified. Study-level results: Counts of TCRs expanded at PT1 correlated positively with patch test score.

Time point described: patch test 1, 2 weeks after DPC sensitization. Treatment defined: therapeutic diphenylcyclopropenone sensitization with weekly scalp DPC. Per the original methods: Sample TCR totals centred on a median of approximately 95,000, ranging roughly 23,224 to 700,000. TCRdb re-called the RACE reads through MiXCR, storing one row per CDR3 protein. Here the V and J calls rest on TCRdb's processing, not on the authors' analysis. Of approximately 400,000 distinct CDR3 sequences in the sample, approximately 5% were seen once. The input for sequencing was whole blood, taken in connection with sensitization to the hapten diphenylcyclopropenone (DPC). The chain is built from TRBV27 and TRBJ1-4, with D unresolved. The sequence was collected from a woman aged 45-65 years with alopecia areata. Some clones in this sample may be carry-over from other donors' samples. The CDR3: CASSFPNEKLFF. CDR3 DNA sequence: TGTGCCAGCAGTTTTCCGAATGAAAAACTGTTTTTT.